The present entry profiles one T cell receptor (beta chain) with its context. Its antigen is currently unknown. The unique tags termed UMIs, each holding a 6-nucleotide sample barcode, were added by means of template switching. TCRdb re-called the 5' RACE reads, yielding one record per CDR3 amino acid sequence without DNA. The table for this sample gives 200,000 to 250,000 distinct CDR3 sequences. This specimen comes from a study of monozygotic twins with inflammatory bowel disease. Notes on the study in general: Patient-to-patient differences in immunosuppressive treatment may have added variability to the repertoires. IBD patients showed reduced TCRbeta diversity (inverse Simpson) versus healthy co-twins. Different T cell subtypes could not be distinguished.

The receptor was isolated from a human donor with ulcerative colitis or Crohn's disease, or a healthy co-twin of an affected twin (not recorded which). Source material: blood.

CDR3 loop: CAISLDRGRDGYTF. The rearrangement links TRBV10-3 to TRBJ1-2; TCRdb's D call, TRBD1, is unchecked because there is no DNA. CDR1 and CDR2 (germline): ENHRY, SYGVKD. This CDR3 has 14 amino acids.